This T cell receptor beta chain was obtained from a study of technical replicates of blood from a handful of donors. Repertoires were generated with immunoSEQ multiplex PCR, while TCRdb's copy carries only in-frame clones and drops some. The sample records roughly 100,000 clones, around 96% being singletons. CDR3 length: 14 residues. Trimming cost V 4 bases and J 4 bases, with 13 bases left between them. Germline CDR1 SEHNR, CDR2 FQNEAQ (reference sequence). J is TRBJ1-1 and V is TRBV7-9; D is possibly TRBD1 (5 bases). The sequencing sample was made of T cells isolated from PBMCs. This clonotype originated in a human donor in good health. For the CDR3, the DNA is TGTGCCAGCAGCTCCACTCGGGGGAGCACTGAAGCTTTCTTT. Protein: CASSSTRGSTEAFF.